The clone carrying this T cell receptor (beta chain) has only one observation. The V end lost 5 bases, the J end lost 6 bases, and 13 bases lay between the germline ends. The CDR3 length is 14 residues. Germline CDR1 reads SNHLY; CDR2 reads FYNNEI. The sample is drawn from a study of T cell changes during pregnancy in multiple sclerosis. The table came from immunoSEQ multiplex PCR; TCRdb's copy has only in-frame clones and leaves some out. The table lists more than 40,000 clones, roughly 92% of them singletons. This TCR derives from a female donor with multiple sclerosis, enrolled in a pregnancy study. This rearrangement joins TRBV2 to TRBJ2-2; possible D gene TRBD2, 5 bases. Material: CD4+ T cells from peripheral blood mononuclear cells, obtained in the third trimester of pregnancy. CDR3 sequence reads: CASSITRISGELFF. Written as DNA, the CDR3 is TGTGCCAGCAGTATAACTAGGATATCCGGGGAGCTGTTTTTT.